Listed below are T cell receptor beta chains from one sample, sequenced in a study of spatial heterogeneity in lung cancer. Via MiXCR, TCRdb re-called the 5' RACE reads, giving one row per CDR3 protein. Of roughly 18,000 distinct CDR3 sequences detected, 19% appear once; the ten largest clones hold over 5%. The starting material was PBMCs, obtained at follow-up. These receptors came from a male donor with early-stage non-small cell lung cancer. Both conserved end residues are part of each CDR3. D genes are given only for firm matches. Not every row has a clone size; where given, it reads once, few, many or a size class.

size,J,D,V,CDR3,DNA
many,TRBJ2-1,-,TRBV27,CASSLSGVSYNEQFF,TGTGCCAGCAGTTTGAGTGGGGTCTCATACAATGAGCAGTTCTTC
-,TRBJ2-7,-,TRBV4-1,CASSQSGRGSYEQYF,TGCGCCAGCAGCCAGTCGGGTCGGGGGTCCTACGAGCAGTACTTC
-,TRBJ1-2,-,TRBV30,CAWSVRGEGQENGYTF,TGTGCCTGGAGTGTACGGGGAGAGGGTCAGGAGAATGGCTACACCTTC
many,TRBJ2-1,-,TRBV7-2,CASSLAGVSYNEQFF,TGTGCCAGCAGCTTAGCCGGGGTGTCCTACAATGAGCAGTTCTTC
-,TRBJ1-1,-,TRBV28,CASSKKYEAFF,TGTGCCAGCAGTAAAAAATATGAAGCTTTCTTT
few,TRBJ1-1,-,TRBV20-1,CSARDPRQNTEAFF,TGCAGTGCTAGGGACCCGAGACAGAACACTGAAGCTTTCTTT
-,TRBJ1-4,-,TRBV7-7,CASSPSVGGREKLFF,TGTGCTAGCAGCCCGTCGGTCGGGGGCCGGGAAAAACTGTTTTTT
-,TRBJ2-3,-,TRBV6-2/TRBV6-3,CASTEGRFTDTQYF,TGTGCCAGCACTGAAGGGAGGTTCACAGATACGCAGTATTTT
-,TRBJ2-3,TRBD2,TRBV11-2,CASSWRLAGLFTDTQYF,TGTGCCAGCAGCTGGCGACTAGCGGGGCTATTCACAGATACGCAGTATTTT
few,TRBJ2-1,-,TRBV7-3,CASSQADSRLLYNEQFF,TGTGCCAGCAGCCAGGCAGACAGCCGCTTGCTTTACAATGAGCAGTTCTTC
few,TRBJ2-2,-,TRBV19,CASSITANTGELFF,TGTGCCAGTAGTATCACAGCGAACACCGGGGAGCTGTTTTTT
few,TRBJ1-1,TRBD1,TRBV30,CAWGTGGFSVEAFF,TGTGCCTGGGGGACAGGGGGTTTCTCTGTTGAAGCTTTCTTT
few,TRBJ2-7,-,TRBV20-1,CSAGSGPTRAEQYF,TGCAGTGCTGGATCGGGACCTACGCGGGCGGAGCAGTACTTC
-,TRBJ1-6,TRBD1,TRBV11-2,CASSSTGNSPLHF,TGTGCCAGCAGTTCGACAGGGAATTCACCCCTCCACTTT
few,TRBJ2-3,TRBD2,TRBV5-4,CASSFRGGRADTQYF,TGTGCCAGCAGCTTCCGGGGGGGCCGAGCAGATACGCAGTATTTT
-,TRBJ2-2,TRBD2,TRBV5-6,CASSLVLAGAITGELFF,TGTGCCAGCAGCTTGGTGCTAGCGGGGGCCATCACCGGGGAGCTGTTTTTT
-,TRBJ2-2,TRBD1,TRBV5-1,CASSLGQGATGELFF,TGCGCCAGCAGCCTCGGACAGGGGGCCACCGGGGAGCTGTTTTTT
few,TRBJ2-3,TRBD1,TRBV7-8,CASRQGVITDTQYF,TGTGCCAGCAGACAGGGGGTGATCACAGATACGCAGTATTTT
many,TRBJ1-1,-,TRBV4-1,CASSQQMTRNTEAFF,TGCGCCAGCAGCCAACAGATGACAAGGAACACTGAAGCTTTCTTT
many,TRBJ2-3,-,TRBV5-6,CASSPGWGRSTDTQYF,TGTGCCAGCAGCCCCGGATGGGGCCGCAGCACAGATACGCAGTATTTT
-,TRBJ2-1,TRBD2,TRBV3-1,CASSQSIRGGIIPEQFF,TGTGCCAGCAGCCAAAGTATACGGGGGGGGATAATCCCTGAACAGTTCTTC
few,TRBJ1-1,TRBD1,TRBV7-9,CASSSNRGLNTEAFF,TGTGCCAGCAGCTCGAACAGGGGTTTAAACACTGAAGCTTTCTTT
-,TRBJ2-1,-,TRBV7-9,CASSPRDNSYNEQFF,TGTGCCAGCAGCCCCCGGGACAACTCCTACAATGAGCAGTTCTTC
medium-sized,TRBJ2-7,TRBD2,TRBV7-2,CASSLVAGPNYEQYF,TGTGCCAGCAGCTTAGTAGCGGGCCCCAACTACGAGCAGTACTTC
many,TRBJ1-2,TRBD1,TRBV5-5,CASSPDETGRYGYTF,TGTGCCAGCAGCCCGGACGAGACAGGGCGCTATGGCTACACCTTC
-,TRBJ1-2,-,TRBV6-2/TRBV6-3,CASSQPGYTF,TGTGCCAGCAGCCAGCCAGGCTACACCTTC
-,TRBJ2-3,-,TRBV9,CASTTGTNTDTQYF,TGTGCCAGCACCACCGGGACCAACACAGATACGCAGTATTTT
few,TRBJ2-3,-,TRBV7-9,CASSLVLSSGDTQYF,TGTGCCAGCAGCTTAGTTCTTTCTTCGGGAGATACGCAGTATTTT
-,TRBJ1-5,-,TRBV12-3/TRBV12-4,CASSLGPQPQHF,TGTGCCAGCAGCCTCGGTCCTCAGCCCCAGCATTTT
many,TRBJ1-4,-,TRBV19,CASSDQGQKLFF,TGTGCCAGTAGTGACCAGGGTCAAAAACTGTTTTTT
many,TRBJ1-6,-,TRBV25-1,CASSDPGRQQVIHF,TGTGCCAGCAGTGATCCGGGACGGCAACAAGTGATCCACTTT
many,TRBJ1-5,-,TRBV28,CASSPPRGPQHF,TGTGCCAGCAGCCCCCCGAGGGGGCCCCAGCATTTT
-,TRBJ2-3,-,TRBV9,CASSALLGSDTQYF,TGTGCCAGCAGCGCCCTACTAGGTTCAGATACGCAGTATTTT
many,TRBJ1-1,-,TRBV5-1,CASSLAGDLTEAFF,TGCGCCAGCAGCTTGGCAGGAGATTTAACTGAAGCTTTCTTT
-,TRBJ2-2,TRBD1,TRBV12-3/TRBV12-4,CASSPNRGNTGELFF,TGTGCCAGCAGCCCGAACAGGGGAAACACCGGGGAGCTGTTTTTT
medium-sized,TRBJ2-5,-,TRBV28,CASSPSRVGETQYF,TGTGCCAGCAGTCCTTCACGCGTGGGGGAGACCCAGTACTTC
-,TRBJ2-7,-,TRBV6-5,CASSYSIAGSYEQYF,TGTGCCAGCAGTTACTCGATTGCGGGCTCCTACGAGCAGTACTTC
few,TRBJ1-6,-,TRBV12-3/TRBV12-4,CASRARGAYNSPLHF,TGTGCCAGCAGGGCGAGGGGCGCATATAATTCACCCCTCCACTTT
few,TRBJ2-6,-,TRBV29-1,CSVKSPGANVLTF,TGCAGCGTTAAATCCCCTGGGGCCAACGTCCTGACTTTC
many,TRBJ2-7,TRBD1,TRBV29-1,CSVAGGSYEQYF,TGCAGCGTTGCAGGGGGCTCCTACGAGCAGTACTTC
many,TRBJ2-1,TRBD1,TRBV5-1,CASSTQGAGNEQFF,TGCGCCAGCAGCACTCAGGGGGCGGGGAATGAGCAGTTCTTC
once,TRBJ2-7,-,TRBV2,CASRLETYSSYEQYF,TGTGCCAGCAGATTGGAGACATACAGCTCCTACGAGCAGTACTTC
-,TRBJ2-7,-,TRBV11-2,CASSSFGEQYF,TGTGCCAGCAGCTCGTTTGGTGAGCAGTACTTC
few,TRBJ2-5,-,TRBV6-5,CASSYGGARETQYF,TGTGCCAGCAGTTACGGGGGGGCGCGGGAGACCCAGTACTTC
-,TRBJ1-4,-,TRBV29-1,CSVREGTNEKLFF,TGCAGCGTTAGAGAGGGAACTAATGAAAAACTGTTTTTT
few,TRBJ1-5,-,TRBV20-1,CSARQGDQPQHF,TGCAGTGCTAGGCAGGGAGATCAGCCCCAGCATTTT
few,TRBJ2-2,-,TRBV5-6,CASSLGQPNTGELFF,TGTGCCAGCAGCTTGGGACAGCCGAACACCGGGGAGCTGTTTTTT
-,TRBJ1-4,-,TRBV29-1,CSVETGFGEKLFF,TGCAGCGTTGAAACGGGGTTTGGAGAAAAACTGTTTTTT
few,TRBJ1-2,-,TRBV6-5,CASRPPGVELNGYTF,TGTGCCAGCAGACCTCCAGGAGTTGAATTGAATGGCTACACCTTC
-,TRBJ2-2,-,TRBV7-7,CASSMGQNTGELFF,TGTGCCAGCAGCATGGGACAGAACACCGGGGAGCTGTTTTTT
-,TRBJ2-3,-,TRBV9,CASSVIGSSVVADTQYF,TGTGCCAGCAGCGTAATAGGGAGTAGCGTGGTTGCAGATACGCAGTATTTT
medium-sized,TRBJ2-1,TRBD1,TRBV7-6,CASSSLLGQDAYNEQFF,TGTGCCAGCAGCTCGCTGTTGGGACAGGACGCCTACAATGAGCAGTTCTTC
-,TRBJ1-5,-,TRBV10-2,CASSVANDNQPQHF,TGCGCCAGCAGTGTGGCGAATGACAATCAGCCCCAGCATTTT
many,TRBJ1-1,-,TRBV12-3/TRBV12-4,CASSLVQGYNTEAFF,TGTGCCAGCAGTTTAGTACAGGGATATAACACTGAAGCTTTCTTT
-,TRBJ1-3,-,TRBV2,CASSDLLLTGNTIYF,TGTGCCAGCAGTGATCTCCTACTAACTGGAAACACCATATATTTT
-,TRBJ2-3,-,TRBV5-6,CASSPSTDTQYF,TGTGCCAGCAGCCCTAGCACAGATACGCAGTATTTT
once,TRBJ1-1,-,TRBV3-1,CASRHRADTEAFF,TGTGCCAGCAGGCACAGGGCTGACACTGAAGCTTTCTTT